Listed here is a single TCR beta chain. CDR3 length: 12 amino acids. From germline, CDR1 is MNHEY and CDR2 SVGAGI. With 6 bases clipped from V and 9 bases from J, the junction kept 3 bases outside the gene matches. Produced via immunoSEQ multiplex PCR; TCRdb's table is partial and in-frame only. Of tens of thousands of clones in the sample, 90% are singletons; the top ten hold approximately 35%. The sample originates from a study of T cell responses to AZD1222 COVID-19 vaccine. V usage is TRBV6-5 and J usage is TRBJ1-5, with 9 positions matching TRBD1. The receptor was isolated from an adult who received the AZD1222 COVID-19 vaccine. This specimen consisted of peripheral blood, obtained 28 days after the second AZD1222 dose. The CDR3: CASSDRGWPQHF. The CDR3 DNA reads TGTGCCAGCAGCGACAGGGGGTGGCCCCAGCATTTT.